The 9 T cell receptor beta chains listed next were all sequenced from one sample in a study of blood T cell repertoires in COVID-19 (dated by TCRdb to the early 2020s). Libraries were made using the immunoSEQ multiplex PCR assay. TCRdb holds this immuneACCESS table with in-frame rearrangements only. Some clones are missing; in checked studies, unresolved V genes explain under half, and the rest has no known cause. The sample data list roughly 100,000 clones, and 80% to 90% of these were observed just once. Jointly, the top ten make up 9.5% to 13% of the sample. Sequenced material: peripheral blood. Receptors originate from a woman aged 30 to 39 with acute or convalescent COVID-19.

The rearrangement joins TRBV18 to TRBJ1-6; 7 bases map to TRBD1. V lost 3 bases and J lost 0; bases outside the gene matches: 5. CDR3 length: 17 residues. CDR1 and CDR2 from the germline V gene are KGHSH and LQKENI. The CDR3 sequence is CASSPDRISSYNSPLHF. In nucleotides, the CDR3 is TGTGCCAGCTCACCGGACAGGATAAGCTCCTATAATTCACCCCTCCACTTT.

This clone has more than one count but fewer than ten. V gene TRBV5-1 combines with J gene TRBJ1-2; weak D call: TRBD1 (6 bases). V lost 0 bases and J 7 bases, leaving 16 bases between the germline ends. CDR1 SGHRS and CDR2 YFSETQ come from the germline V gene. The CDR3 contains 15 residues. CDR3 sequence: CASSLGMAGAIGYTF. The CDR3 DNA follows: TGCGCCAGCAGCTTGGGGATGGCGGGGGCAATTGGCTACACCTTC.

The chain has TRBV11-3 and TRBJ2-3; 7 bases map to TRBD2. This CDR3 contains 16 residues. Trimming at V came to 3 bases and at J to 1 base, leaving 7 bases not matched to a gene. Germline CDR1 is SGHNT and CDR2 is YENEEA. DNA of the CDR3: TGTGCCAGCAGCTTCGGCGGTCGGGGGGGCACAGATACGCAGTATTTT. Residues: CASSFGGRGGTDTQYF.

This chain connects TRBV10-2 to TRBJ2-4, with 7 bases that match TRBD1. The germline gives CDR1 WSHSY, CDR2 SAAADI. The ends lost 3 bases at V and 0 bases at J; junction bases unmatched: 2. The CDR3 covers 15 residues. In DNA, the CDR3 is TGCGCCAGCAGTGAAAGGGGGCTAGCCAAAAACATTCAGTACTTC. As protein: CASSERGLAKNIQYF.

The chain links TRBV12-3 or TRBV12-4 to TRBJ1-5, with D hard to call. Trimming left V 8 bases short and J 9 bases short, with 14 bases between. The CDR3 is made up of 12 amino acids. Here the CDR3 DNA reads TGTGCCAGCTGCGCGGGGAGAGGGCCCCAGCATTTT. Translating gives CASCAGRGPQHF.

V is TRBV6-1 and J is TRBJ1-5; D is possibly TRBD1 (5 bases). Per germline, CDR1 MNHNS and CDR2 SASEGT. Trimming pared 0 bases from V and 8 bases from J, leaving 14 bases between. The CDR3 is 15 residues long. As DNA, the CDR3 is TGTGCCAGCAGTGAAGCGCTCGGGGGATATAAGCCCCAGCATTTT. Amino acids: CASSEALGGYKPQHF.

This clone turned up a few times. The rearrangement links TRBV2 to TRBJ1-1; 7 nucleotides match TRBD1. The V and J ends lost 4 bases and 4 bases, in that order; junction bases with no gene match: 3. The CDR3 covers 13 residues. CDR1 and CDR2 (germline): SNHLY, FYNNEI. CDR3 amino acids: CASSGDRATEAFF. CDR3 DNA: TGTGCCAGCAGTGGCGACAGGGCCACTGAAGCTTTCTTT.

In DNA, the CDR3 is TGCGCCAGCAGCTTGGCAGGGGCCGGGGCCAACGTCCTGACTTTC. Translated: CASSLAGAGANVLTF. The rearrangement uses TRBV5-1 and TRBJ2-6, with D possibly being TRBD1 (6 bases). Germline V gene sequence: CDR1 SGHRS, CDR2 YFSETQ. CDR3 length: 15 amino acids. The V gene lost 0 bases and the J gene lost 4 bases, with 8 bases spanning the gap.

This rearrangement joins TRBV18 to TRBJ2-7; weak D call: TRBD1 (5 bases). Trimming shortened V by 3 bases and J by 1 base, and 13 bases separated the two germline ends. This CDR3 comprises 15 residues. CDR1 is KGHSH and CDR2 is LQKENI in the germline V gene. CDR3 nucleotide sequence: TGTGCCAGCTCACCGCCAGGGCCTTGGTCCTACGAGCAGTACTTC. It encodes CASSPPGPWSYEQYF.